A single sample gave rise to the 22 T cell receptor beta chains below, sequenced in a study of type 1 and type 2 diabetes patients. PCR was run on genomic DNA. A primer set of 30 forward and 13 reverse primers amplified the CDR3. In TCRdb, the multiplex PCR reads were re-called with MiXCR into one record per CDR3 protein. The sample includes about 250,000 distinct CDR3 sequences, more than 40% of them seen just once. The sequenced sample was peripheral blood mononuclear cells (PBMCs). These receptors all stem from a young man with type 2 diabetes.

The chain joins TRBV20-1 to TRBJ2-5; no reliable D call. V lost 5 bases and J lost 2, with 9 bases in between. Germline CDR1 reads DFQATT; CDR2 reads SNEGSKA (reference sequence). The CDR3 loop spans 12 amino acids. CDR3 nucleotide sequence: TGCAGTGCTGAATTTGGTCAAGAGACCCAGTACTTC. It specifies CSAEFGQETQYF.

A few counts support this clonotype. The CDR3 region has the DNA TGCAGTGCTAGAGCACCCGTGAGTGTATCAAAGGAAGCTTTCTTT. Its protein is CSARAPVSVSKEAFF. The rearrangement links TRBV20-1 to TRBJ1-1; no clear D. V lost 1 base to trimming and J lost 8 bases, with 20 bases between them. The CDR3 has 15 amino acids. The germline V gene has CDR1 DFQATT and CDR2 SNEGSKA (reference sequence).

The chain uses TRBV2 and TRBJ2-1, with D possibly matching TRBD1 (6 bases). Trimming removed 4 bases from V and 3 bases from J, with 7 bases in between. The CDR3 is made up of 13 amino acids. Germline CDR1 is SNHLY and CDR2 is FYNNEI. CDR3 region: CASSGQDYNEQFF. The CDR3, as DNA: TGTGCCAGCAGTGGACAGGACTACAATGAGCAGTTCTTC.

The genes are TRBV7-8 and TRBJ2-5, with 10 nucleotides matching TRBD2. TRBJ2-1 explains the end of the DNA better; the J call may be wrong. The CDR3 spans 17 residues. CDR1 is SGHVS and CDR2 is FQNEAQ in the germline V gene. CDR3 DNA: TGTGCCAGCAGCTTGGCCGGGGTAGCGGGAGGTCTAGATGAGCAGTTCTTC. Translating gives CASSLAGVAGGLDEQFF.

The rearrangement joins TRBV12-3 or TRBV12-4 to TRBJ2-2, with D perhaps given as TRBD1 or TRBD2 (5 bases each). Trimming took off 3 bases at V and 0 bases at J, with 8 bases between the two ends. This CDR3 has 15 residues. The CDR3 nucleotides read TGTGCCAGCAGTTTCAGAGGGGCGAACACCGGGGAGCTGTTTTTT. Protein product: CASSFRGANTGELFF.

The chain is built from TRBV24-1 and TRBJ2-7; D perhaps matches TRBD1 (6 bases). This CDR3 is 13 amino acids long. Germline lookup yields CDR1 KGHDR and CDR2 SFDVKD. The V gene lost 11 bases and the J gene lost 2 bases, with 15 bases spanning the gap. This CDR3 reads CASSQGQPYEQYF. DNA of the CDR3: TGTGCCAGCAGCCAAGGACAGCCCTACGAGCAGTACTTC.

The chain joins TRBV6-6 to TRBJ1-5; D ambiguous. Germline V gene data show CDR1 as MNHNY and CDR2 as SVGAGI (reference sequence). There are 14 residues in the CDR3. V lost 6 bases to trimming and J lost 3 bases, with 12 bases between them. The CDR3 DNA follows: TGTGCCAGCAGGGCGCAAACCCTCAATCAGCCCCAGCATTTT. Translated, it gives CASRAQTLNQPQHF.

The CDR3 DNA reads TGTGCCACTTCACGGGGACAGGGTGGAGAGACCCAGTACTTC. Amino acids: CATSRGQGGETQYF. The genes are TRBV7-9 and TRBJ2-5, with 9 bases aligning to TRBD1. CDR3 length equals 14 residues. The germline V gene encodes CDR1 SEHNR and CDR2 FQNEAQ (reference sequence). J was trimmed by 4 bases and V by 10 bases; bases with no gene match: 10.

The CDR3 region has the DNA TGTGCCAGCAGCCACCCCATAGGCCAGGGAGGGAGCTACGAGCAGTACTTC. Amino acids: CASSHPIGQGGSYEQYF. V usage is TRBV14 and J usage is TRBJ2-7, with TRBD2 matching over 7 bases. Germline V gene sequence: CDR1 SGHDN, CDR2 FVKESK. The CDR3 has 17 amino acids. Unmatched junction bases numbered 14, after V lost 3 bases and J lost 3 bases.

This clonotype was detected once. The chain joins TRBV7-2 to TRBJ1-6; D is ambiguous. This CDR3 has 16 amino acids. The germline V gene has CDR1 SGHTA and CDR2 FQGNSA. V was pared by 3 bases and J by 0 bases, with 9 bases between. This chain's CDR3 is CASSFAPGSYNSPLHF. CDR3 coding DNA: TGTGCCAGCAGCTTCGCCCCGGGCTCCTATAATTCACCCCTCCACTTT.

This chain joins TRBV7-8 and TRBJ2-7; D is perhaps TRBD1 (6 bases). Germline V gene sequence: CDR1 SGHVS, CDR2 FQNEAQ. The CDR3 totals 14 residues. V dropped 3 bases and J dropped 6 bases, with 15 bases sitting between them. In DNA form, the CDR3 reads TGTGCCAGCAGCTTGTCAGGGGTGCGAGTCGAGCAGTACTTC. Translating it yields CASSLSGVRVEQYF.

J is TRBJ2-1 and V is TRBV5-1, with 9 bases matching TRBD2. The CDR3 spans 15 residues. From germline, CDR1 is SGHRS and CDR2 YFSETQ. Unmatched junction bases numbered 7, after V lost 2 bases and J lost 7 bases. CDR3 bases: TGCGCCAGCAGCTTACGACTAGCGGAAAAGAATGAGCAGTTCTTC. It is translated as CASSLRLAEKNEQFF.

This clonotype was picked up many times. The chain couples TRBV15 to TRBJ2-7, with D unclear. The CDR3 runs to 15 residues. Germline values: CDR1 LNHNV, CDR2 YYDKDF (reference sequence). The V end lost 1 base, the J end lost 3 bases, and 13 bases lay between the germline ends. The CDR3 DNA reads TGTGCCACCAGCAGAGGGGCCGAGATGGGCTACGAGCAGTACTTC. This translates into CATSRGAEMGYEQYF.

This clonotype was observed a few times. V gene TRBV20-1 combines with J gene TRBJ2-7; 8 nucleotides align to TRBD2. The V segment lost 5 bases and the J segment 0 bases; nucleotides outside the gene matches: 3. Germline V gives CDR1 DFQATT, CDR2 SNEGSKA (reference sequence). This CDR3 is 13 amino acids long. DNA of the CDR3: TGCAGTGCTTACAGCGGGAGCTCCTACGAGCAGTACTTC. Protein: CSAYSGSSYEQYF.

V gene TRBV25-1 combines with J gene TRBJ1-6; 8 bases match TRBD1. The CDR3 has 16 amino acids. J was trimmed by 7 bases and V by 5 bases; bases with no gene match: 10. Per germline, CDR1 MGHDK and CDR2 SYGVNS. Here the CDR3 DNA reads TGTGCCAGCAGTACTCACAGACAGGGGTGGAATTCACCCCTCCACTTT. Translation gives CASSTHRQGWNSPLHF.

The table lists this clonotype with a few counts. This chain joins TRBV20-1 and TRBJ2-7; D possibly corresponds to TRBD2 (5 bases). V lost 1 base and J lost 0, with 13 bases in between. Germline-derived CDR1 and CDR2 are DFQATT and SNEGSKA (reference sequence). This CDR3 spans 15 amino acids. CDR3 sequence reads: CSARAARAHSYEQYF. The CDR3 bases are TGCAGTGCTAGAGCCGCGCGGGCTCACTCCTACGAGCAGTACTTC.

The rearrangement links TRBV19 to TRBJ1-1; D not certain. CDR3 length: 13 amino acids. V lost 3 bases and J lost 5, with 10 bases in between. Germline V lookup: CDR1 LNHDA, CDR2 SQIVND (reference sequence). The CDR3 nucleotides are TGTGCCAGTAGTATGAAATCAGGTACTGAAGCTTTCTTT. It encodes CASSMKSGTEAFF. Full variable domain (missing parts from reference TRBV19 and TRBJ1-1): DGGITQSPKYLFRKEGQNVTLSCEQNLNHDAMYWYRQDPGQGLRLIYYSQIVNDFQKGDIAEGYSVSREKKESFPLTVTSAQKNPTAFYLCASSMKSGTEAFFGQGTRLTVV.

The rearrangement uses TRBV18 and TRBJ2-5; 11 nucleotides agree with TRBD2. Germline trimming cut 5 bases from V and 2 bases from J; bases unmatched to any gene: 7. CDR1 and CDR2 (germline): KGHSH, LQKENI. The CDR3 has 16 residues. For the CDR3, the DNA is TGTGCCAGCTCAATCCTACTAGCGGGGGCACAAGAGACCCAGTACTTC. Protein product: CASSILLAGAQETQYF.

This clonotype has only a few counts. The chain carries TRBV20-1 and TRBJ1-1; 7 bases agree with TRBD1. With 0 bases clipped from V and 4 bases from J, the junction kept 8 bases outside the gene matches. Germline CDR1 DFQATT, CDR2 SNEGSKA (reference sequence). The CDR3 totals 15 residues. Here the CDR3 reads CSARDHRGRFTEAFF. The DNA of the CDR3 is TGCAGTGCTAGAGACCACAGGGGTAGATTCACTGAAGCTTTCTTT.

This clonotype has ten or more counts. The chain links TRBV15 to TRBJ1-1, with unresolved D. Germline assignment: CDR1 LNHNV and CDR2 YYDKDF (reference sequence). This CDR3 has 13 residues. Trimming shortened V by 3 bases and J by 2 bases, and 7 bases separated the two germline ends. This CDR3 is CATSRVPNTEAFF. The CDR3 DNA sequence: TGTGCCACCAGCAGGGTACCAAACACTGAAGCTTTCTTT.

The chain combines TRBV27 with TRBJ1-1; D ambiguous. V lost 5 bases, J lost 1 base, and 11 bases lay in between. Germline loops: CDR1 MNHEY, CDR2 SMNVEV (reference sequence). The CDR3 sequence is 14 residues long. In DNA form, the CDR3 reads TGTGCCAGCAGTGAAAGAGATGGGAACACTGAAGCTTTCTTT. This codes for CASSERDGNTEAFF.

This chain joins TRBV20-1 and TRBJ1-5; no definite D call. Germline V gives CDR1 DFQATT, CDR2 SNEGSKA (reference sequence). This CDR3 is 16 amino acids long. Trimming removed 4 bases at V and 3 bases at J, with 19 bases between. The CDR3 here is CSATGKLTDTNQPQHF. In nucleotides, the CDR3 is TGCAGTGCTACCGGGAAACTTACAGATACCAATCAGCCCCAGCATTTT.